These 18 T cell receptor beta chains came from one sample sequenced in a study of OX40 agonist ivuxolimab in advanced cancers. Clones were read by immunoSEQ multiplex PCR, and TCRdb kept only the in-frame ones, dropping some. The sample shows 3,000 or so clones, around 72% of them seen only once. The material was CD4+ or CD8+ T cells sorted from blood, obtained in a trial of the OX40 agonist ivuxolimab. The receptors stem from an adult with an advanced solid tumor such as melanoma, head and neck, liver or kidney cancer.

The DNA for the CDR3 is TGTGCCAGTAGTCCCACAAGGGTTGCTGAAGCTTTCTTT. Protein sequence: CASSPTRVAEAFF. The V call is TRBV19, the J call TRBJ1-1; D is unresolved. Germline-derived CDR1 and CDR2 are LNHDA and SQIVND (reference sequence). This CDR3 is built from 13 residues. V was trimmed by 5 bases and J by 6 bases, leaving 13 bases between them.

The chain recombines TRBV7-8 with TRBJ2-7; 9 nucleotides agree with TRBD1. Germline V CDR1 and CDR2: SGHVS, FQNEAQ. V was clipped by 5 bases and J by 3 bases; unmatched bases: 11. The CDR3 extends over 16 amino acids. The CDR3 bases are TGTGCCAGCAGCGTGTACACGGGACAGGGACTCTACGAGCAGTACTTC. Translated, it gives CASSVYTGQGLYEQYF. The variable domain in full, completed from reference TRBV7-8 and TRBJ2-7, reads GAGVSQSPRYKVAKRGQDVALRCDPISGHVSLFWYQQALGQGPEFLTYFQNEAQLDKSGLPSDRFFAERPEGSVSTLKIQRTQQEDSAVYLCASSVYTGQGLYEQYFGPGTRLTVT.

The chain carries TRBV19 and TRBJ1-1, with 9 bases fitting TRBD1. The V segment lost 8 bases and the J segment 6 bases; nucleotides outside the gene matches: 10. The CDR3 extends over 14 amino acids. The germline V gene encodes CDR1 LNHDA and CDR2 SQIVND (reference sequence). DNA of the CDR3: TGTGCCAGTCCTTTTAACGGGACAGGGTCTGAAGCTTTCTTT. This translates into CASPFNGTGSEAFF.

J is TRBJ2-7 and V is TRBV4-1; possibly TRBD1 for D (5 bases). Trimming left V 0 bases short and J 2 bases short, with 11 bases between. CDR3 length equals 15 residues. Germline V gives CDR1 MGHRA, CDR2 YSYEKL. DNA for the CDR3: TGCGCCAGCAGCCAAGAAGGCAGGGCGACCTACGAGCAGTACTTC. It is translated as CASSQEGRATYEQYF.

The chain uses TRBV5-1 and TRBJ1-1, with 10 bases fitting TRBD1. CDR1 is SGHRS and CDR2 is YFSETQ in the germline V gene. Trimming cost V 0 bases and J 4 bases; bases outside gene matches: 9. The CDR3 contains 17 residues. This CDR3 reads CASSLGQGAKHGTEAFF. In DNA form, the CDR3 reads TGCGCCAGCAGCTTGGGACAGGGGGCGAAGCATGGCACTGAAGCTTTCTTT.

The CDR3 DNA reads TGTGCCAGCATAGGAGACAGGGCGTACGAGCAGTACTTC. This translates into CASIGDRAYEQYF. The chain joins TRBV11-1 to TRBJ2-7, with TRBD1 identical over 7 bases. V lost 7 bases, J lost 4 bases, and 7 bases stayed unmatched. Germline V lookup: CDR1 SGHAT, CDR2 FQDESV (reference sequence). The CDR3 contains 13 residues.

This clone was picked up one time. The chain is built from TRBV15 and TRBJ1-2; TRBD1 is a possible D gene (6 bases). Trimming cost V 0 bases and J 3 bases, with 8 bases left between them. The germline V gene encodes CDR1 LNHNV and CDR2 YYDKDF (reference sequence). The CDR3 is 14 amino acids. The CDR3 region has the DNA TGTGCCACCAGCAGAGAGGCAGGGGACTATGGCTACACCTTC. This sequence encodes CATSREAGDYGYTF.

The rearrangement links TRBV4-2 to TRBJ1-1, with no clear D. Germline assignment: CDR1 LGHNA and CDR2 YNFKEQ. The CDR3 consists of 14 residues. V gave up 3 bases and J gave up 4 bases, with 12 bases separating them. The CDR3 sequence is CASSQELGRTEAFF. The CDR3 DNA reads as TGTGCCAGCAGCCAGGAACTTGGGCGCACTGAAGCTTTCTTT.

V usage is TRBV6-5 and J usage is TRBJ1-3; the match to TRBD1 covers 7 bases. V was pared by 5 bases and J by 4 bases, with 8 bases of the junction left unmatched. CDR1 MNHEY and CDR2 SVGAGI come from the germline V gene. The CDR3 length is 15 residues. The CDR3: CASSTPTGPGNTIYF. The CDR3 DNA sequence: TGTGCCAGCAGTACCCCGACAGGGCCAGGAAACACCATATATTTT.

This chain joins TRBV5-8 and TRBJ2-7; no clear D. CDR1 SGHTS and CDR2 YDEGEE come from the germline V gene. Trimming left V 2 bases short and J 2 bases short, with 11 bases between. CDR3 size: 14 residues. CDR3 sequence: CASSLRSHTYEQYF. The DNA of the CDR3 is TGTGCCAGCAGCTTAAGGAGCCATACCTACGAGCAGTACTTC.

V usage is TRBV10-1 and J usage is TRBJ2-1, with TRBD1 matching over 10 bases. V was clipped by 0 bases and J by 7 bases; unmatched bases: 6. The V gene's germline CDR1 is WNHNN and CDR2 SYGVQD (reference sequence). This CDR3 spans 16 amino acids. CDR3 loop: CASSESIRTGGNEQFF. CDR3 bases: TGCGCCAGCAGTGAGTCGATAAGGACAGGGGGAAATGAGCAGTTCTTC.

The chain uses TRBV4-3 and TRBJ1-5; no definite D call. The CDR3 is 12 amino acids. Germline V gene data show CDR1 as LGHNA and CDR2 as YSLEER. Trimming took off 3 bases at V and 4 bases at J, with 4 bases between the two ends. Written as DNA, the CDR3 is TGCGCCAGCAGCCACCTTAATCAGCCCCAGCATTTT. It translates to CASSHLNQPQHF.

V is TRBV7-9 and J is TRBJ2-2, with 7 bases that match TRBD1. The CDR3 loop spans 13 amino acids. Losses at the gene ends were 3 bases for V and 6 bases for J; bases not matched to a gene: 1. Germline assignment: CDR1 SEHNR and CDR2 FQNEAQ (reference sequence). CDR3 region: CASSFQGAGELFF. The CDR3 DNA follows: TGTGCCAGCAGCTTTCAGGGGGCCGGGGAGCTGTTTTTT.

V gene TRBV29-1 combines with J gene TRBJ1-2; the D is unclear. This CDR3 comprises 12 residues. Trimming took off 3 bases at V and 7 bases at J, with 12 bases between the two ends. Germline V gene sequence: CDR1 SQVTM, CDR2 ANQGSEA. The CDR3 region has the DNA TGCAGCGTTGACCCCCGCGGGGTTGGCTACACCTTC. Its translation: CSVDPRGVGYTF.

This clone has a single count. The chain is built from TRBV27 and TRBJ1-2; D possibly corresponds to TRBD1 (5 bases). CDR1 and CDR2 (germline): MNHEY, SMNVEV (reference sequence). Trimming removed 1 base at V and 4 bases at J, with 10 bases between. CDR3 length: 14 residues. Here the CDR3 reads CASSLLGGSYGYTF. The DNA of the CDR3 is TGTGCCAGCAGTTTATTGGGGGGAAGCTATGGCTACACCTTC.

The chain joins TRBV2 to TRBJ1-4; D not resolved. V dropped 6 bases and J dropped 7 bases, with 18 bases sitting between them. Germline values: CDR1 SNHLY, CDR2 FYNNEI. This CDR3 is 15 amino acids long. The CDR3 DNA is TGTGCCAGCAGCGAATCCCCTTCCCGGGGTGAAAAACTGTTTTTT. It translates to CASSESPSRGEKLFF.

The chain uses TRBV13 and TRBJ2-2; D call uncertain. Between the trimmed V and J ends, which lost 2 bases and 0 bases, there was a span of 10 bases. From germline, CDR1 is PRHDT and CDR2 FYEKMQ (reference sequence). This CDR3 has 16 residues. The CDR3 is CASSLRRGANTGELFF. CDR3 in DNA: TGTGCCAGCAGCTTACGGCGAGGCGCGAACACCGGGGAGCTGTTTTTT.

The V and J genes are TRBV7-9 and TRBJ1-4; TRBD1 is a possible D gene (6 bases). The CDR3 contains 15 residues. Trimming removed 5 bases at V and 6 bases at J, with 16 bases between. Germline CDR1 reads SEHNR; CDR2 reads FQNEAQ (reference sequence). The CDR3 sequence: CASSPGTLSDEKLFF. CDR3 sequence (DNA): TGTGCCAGCAGCCCAGGGACACTTTCAGATGAAAAACTGTTTTTT. Looking up the rest from reference TRBV7-9 and TRBJ1-4 gives the full variable domain: DTGVSQNPRHKITKRGQNVTFRCDPISEHNRLYWYRQTLGQGPEFLTYFQNEAQLEKSRLLSDRFSAERPKGSFSTLEIQRTEQGDSAMYLCASSPGTLSDEKLFFGSGTQLSVL.